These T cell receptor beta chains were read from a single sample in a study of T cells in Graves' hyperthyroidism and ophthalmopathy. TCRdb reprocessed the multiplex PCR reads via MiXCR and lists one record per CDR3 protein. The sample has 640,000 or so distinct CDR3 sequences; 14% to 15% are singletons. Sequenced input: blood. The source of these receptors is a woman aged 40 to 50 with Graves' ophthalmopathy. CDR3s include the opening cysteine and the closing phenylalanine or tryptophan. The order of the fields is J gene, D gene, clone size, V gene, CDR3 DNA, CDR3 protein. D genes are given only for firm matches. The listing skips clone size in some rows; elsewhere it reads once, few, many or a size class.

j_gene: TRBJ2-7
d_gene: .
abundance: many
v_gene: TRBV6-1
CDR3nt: TGTGCCAGCAGCCCTCAGACCGGTGGGGAGCAGTACTTC
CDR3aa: CASSPQTGGEQYF

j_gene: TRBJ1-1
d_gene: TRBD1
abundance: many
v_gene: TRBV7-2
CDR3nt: TGTGCCAGCAGCTTAGCCGGGACAGGGAGGAACACTGAAGCTTTCTTT
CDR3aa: CASSLAGTGRNTEAFF

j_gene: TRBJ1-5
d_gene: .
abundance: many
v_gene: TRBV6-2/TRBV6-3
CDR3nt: TGTGCCAGCAGTTACACGGGCGGTCTAGGGCCCCAGCATTTT
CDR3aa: CASSYTGGLGPQHF

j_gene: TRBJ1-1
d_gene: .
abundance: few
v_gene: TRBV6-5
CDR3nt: TGTGCCAGCAGTTACGGGAGGGGACCTATTGAAGCTTTCTTT
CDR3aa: CASSYGRGPIEAFF

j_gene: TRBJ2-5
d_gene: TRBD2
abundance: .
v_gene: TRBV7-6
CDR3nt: TGTGCCAGCAGCTCCGTAGCGGGAGGCCCACAAGAGACCCAGTACTTC
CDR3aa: CASSSVAGGPQETQYF

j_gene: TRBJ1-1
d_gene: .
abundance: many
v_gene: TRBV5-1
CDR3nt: TGCGCCAGCAGCCGCCGGACAGTGAATACTGAAGCTTTCTTT
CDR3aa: CASSRRTVNTEAFF

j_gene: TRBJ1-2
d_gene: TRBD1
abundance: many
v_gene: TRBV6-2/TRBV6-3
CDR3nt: TGTGCCAGCAGGTCCGACAGGGGATGGGGCTACACCTTC
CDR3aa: CASRSDRGWGYTF

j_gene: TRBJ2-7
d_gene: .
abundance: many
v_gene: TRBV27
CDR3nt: TGTGCCAGGGACCCCCGGAGCTCCTACGAGCAGTACTTC
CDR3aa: CARDPRSSYEQYF

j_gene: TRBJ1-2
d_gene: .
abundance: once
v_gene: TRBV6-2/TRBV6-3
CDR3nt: TGTGCCAGCAGTTACGTGGGGGCAAGCTATGGCTACACCTTC
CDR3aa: CASSYVGASYGYTF

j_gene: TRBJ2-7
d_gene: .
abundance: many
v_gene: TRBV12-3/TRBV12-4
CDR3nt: TGTGCCAGCAGTTTTCCGGGGCTGTACGAGCAGTACTTC
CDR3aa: CASSFPGLYEQYF

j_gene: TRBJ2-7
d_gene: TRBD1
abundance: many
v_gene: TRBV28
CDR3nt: TGTGCCAGCGGCGGGACAGGGGTTTACGAGCAGTACTTC
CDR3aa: CASGGTGVYEQYF